This entry concerns a single T cell receptor (beta chain). The antigen is undetermined. The junction differs from germline at one of its ends, possibly a read error. TCR beta cDNA was made from roughly 450 ng total RNA with a constant-region primer. ARM-PCR, slightly modified, supplied the TCR beta libraries through three nested multiplex PCR rounds. Investigators reported that the first two PCR rounds, at around 11 cycles each, used TRBV1-TRBV30 forward primers with a C-beta reverse primer. TCRdb passed the multiplex PCR reads through MiXCR, listing each CDR3 protein once. Of about 200,000 distinct CDR3 sequences listed, roughly 80% are singletons. The data derive from a study of tumor-infiltrating lymphocytes in primary liver carcinoma. Turning to the study itself: Roughly 3.5 to 8 million productive TCRbeta reads came from each sample, comparable across tissue types. Study-wide results and limits: Presence in all five tumor regions was observed for only about 7.5-24% of top clones. Whereas tumor region pairs overlapped more, tumor-adjacent and tumor-blood pairs overlapped less.

Germline V gives CDR1 LGHNA, CDR2 YSLEER. There are 15 residues in the CDR3. Bulk tissue was left unsorted, and RNA and DNA were co-extracted from 20-30 mg of it. Sequencing was carried out using tumor tissue from primary liver carcinoma. The V call is TRBV4-3, the J call TRBJ2-7; 9 bases fit TRBD2. This receptor was taken from a man aged 35 to 55 with primary liver carcinoma and hepatitis B virus infection. The CDR3 here is CTSGQERAGGYEQYF. CDR3 DNA sequence: TGCACCAGCGGCCAAGAGCGAGCGGGAGGCTACGAGCAGTACTTC.